This TCR beta chain was profiled in a study of T cell clonality in common variable immunodeficiency. Study-level results: In common variable immunodeficiency, TCR beta chains reportedly carried fewer deletions and N-nucleotide insertions.

Of CVID subjects, 15 were female and approximately 30 male, mean age approximately 40. CVID subjects had received replacement immunoglobulin for at least one year. There are a few counts of this clone. The antigen remains unidentified. The read comes to an end 3 residues before the CDR3 does, leaving the germline J gene to fill in the end. The CDR3 totals 16 residues. V trimming: 3 bases; J trimming: 8 bases; junction bases outside the gene matches: 12. Germline CDR1 is DFQATT and CDR2 is SNEGSKA (reference sequence). Produced via immunoSEQ multiplex PCR; TCRdb's table is partial and in-frame only. Found here are around 20,000 clones, no singletons; the ten largest cover around 2.4%.

The chain uses TRBV20-1 and TRBJ2-1; 11 nucleotides align to TRBD2. The material sequenced was peripheral blood mononuclear cells. This TCR was recovered from a human donor with common variable immunodeficiency. CDR3 DNA, as far as it was read: TGCAGTGCTAGTTGGCTAGCGGGGGGCCGCCGCCATGAG. Protein sequence: CSASWLAGGRRHE. The complete CDR3 protein is CSASWLAGGRRHEQFF.